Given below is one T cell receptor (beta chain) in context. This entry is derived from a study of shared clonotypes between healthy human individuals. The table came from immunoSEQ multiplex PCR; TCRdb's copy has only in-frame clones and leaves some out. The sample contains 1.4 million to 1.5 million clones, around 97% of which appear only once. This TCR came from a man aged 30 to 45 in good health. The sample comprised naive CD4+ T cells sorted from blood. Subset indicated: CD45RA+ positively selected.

The CDR3, as DNA: TGCGCCAGCAGCTTGACAGGTCACACCGGGGAGCTGTTTTTT. It specifies CASSLTGHTGELFF. The genes are TRBV5-1 and TRBJ2-2; D might be TRBD1 (5 bases). Trimming left V 1 base short and J 3 bases short, with 7 bases between. This CDR3 comprises 14 residues. The germline V gene has CDR1 SGHRS and CDR2 YFSETQ.